One and the same sample provided the 21 T cell receptor beta chains below, sequenced in a study of blood T cells in healthy people across ages. Using a J-beta primer mix together with a sample-barcoded 5' primer, a second PCR was run for roughly 6 to 12 cycles. TCRdb reprocessed the 5' RACE reads with MiXCR, giving one entry per CDR3 protein. The sample lists about 1.5 million distinct CDR3 sequences; roughly 43% were seen once. Sequenced input: blood. All receptors derive from a woman between 18 and 30 years old in good health.

The chain links TRBV7-9 to TRBJ1-4, with 8 bases aligning to TRBD1. Germline CDR1 is SEHNR and CDR2 is FQNEAQ (reference sequence). Unmatched junction bases numbered 6, after V lost 5 bases and J lost 7 bases. The CDR3 contains 14 residues. CDR3 amino acids: CASSVQGAIEKLFF. In nucleotides, the CDR3 is TGTGCCAGCAGCGTCCAGGGGGCAATTGAAAAACTGTTTTTT.

The chain couples TRBV7-2 to TRBJ1-2, with 9 nucleotides matching TRBD1. Germline lookup yields CDR1 SGHTA and CDR2 FQGNSA. The V gene end was trimmed by 5 bases and the J gene end by 6 bases; junction bases not matched to a gene: 7. The CDR3 has 14 amino acids. CDR3 nucleotides: TGTGCCAGCAGCATATTACAGGGGGCTCATGGCTACACCTTC. Protein product: CASSILQGAHGYTF.

The V call is TRBV20-1, the J call TRBJ2-7; no reliable D call. Germline V gene lookup returns CDR1 DFQATT and CDR2 SNEGSKA (reference sequence). CDR3 length equals 11 residues. This chain's CDR3 is CSGSSSYEQYF. The CDR3 region has the DNA TGCAGCGGGTCCAGCTCCTACGAGCAGTACTTC.

In this sample, this clonotype turned up once. V usage is TRBV12-5 and J usage is TRBJ1-1, with D uncertain. V gave up 3 bases and J gave up 0 bases, with 17 bases separating them. Germline V gene sequence: CDR1 LGHNT, CDR2 FRNRAP. The CDR3 loop spans 17 amino acids. The DNA of the CDR3 is TGTGCTAGTGGTTTCCCGGCAATCGGGGTTATGAACACTGAAGCTTTCTTT. Its translation: CASGFPAIGVMNTEAFF.

The V gene is TRBV3-1, the J gene TRBJ1-1, with 9 bases identical to TRBD1. The germline CDR1 and CDR2 sequences are LGHDT and YNNKEL (reference sequence). With V trimmed by 6 bases and J by 1 base, 12 bases remained unmatched. The CDR3 totals 17 residues. The CDR3, as DNA: TGTGCCAGCAGACTGACAGGGGGAAGCCCCGGGAACACTGAAGCTTTCTTT. It is translated as CASRLTGGSPGNTEAFF.

This clonotype appeared a few times. The V and J genes are TRBV29-1 and TRBJ1-1, with D uncertain. The CDR3 loop spans 13 amino acids. The V and J ends lost 4 bases and 6 bases respectively, with 15 bases between them. Per germline, CDR1 SQVTM and CDR2 ANQGSEA. CDR3 DNA: TGCAGCGTTGGGATAATGTTTGGCGCTGAAGCTTTCTTT. Its protein is CSVGIMFGAEAFF. The variable domain in full, completed from reference TRBV29-1 and TRBJ1-1, reads SAVISQKPSRDICQRGTSLTIQCQVDSQVTMMFWYRQQPGQSLTLIATANQGSEATYESGFVIDKFPISRPNLTFSTLTVSNMSPEDSSIYLCSVGIMFGAEAFFGQGTRLTVV.

The chain recombines TRBV3-1 with TRBJ2-3, with 7 bases identical to TRBD2. The CDR3 is 14 amino acids. V lost 3 bases, J lost 2 bases, and 2 bases stayed unmatched. Per the germline V gene, CDR1 is LGHDT and CDR2 is YNNKEL (reference sequence). The CDR3 region is CASSHGGNTDTQYF. Written as DNA, the CDR3 is TGTGCCAGCAGCCACGGGGGGAACACAGATACGCAGTATTTT.

The chain recombines TRBV20-1 with TRBJ2-1; TRBD2 matches 10 bases. Trimming cost V 4 bases and J 0 bases; bases outside gene matches: 3. The CDR3 runs 15 residues. Germline V lookup: CDR1 DFQATT, CDR2 SNEGSKA (reference sequence). The CDR3 DNA is TGCAGTGCTACGGGACTAGCGCGCTCCTACAATGAGCAGTTCTTC. Its translation is CSATGLARSYNEQFF.

This chain uses TRBV19 with TRBJ2-1, with 8 bases identical to TRBD2. J lost 10 bases, V lost 1 base, and 6 bases had no gene match. The CDR3 has 14 residues. Germline assignment: CDR1 LNHDA and CDR2 SQIVND (reference sequence). The CDR3 spells CASSIAGGPREQFF. CDR3 bases: TGTGCCAGTAGTATAGCGGGGGGGCCGCGCGAGCAGTTCTTC.

Details on this clonotype: One end of the junction fails to match germline, which may point to a read error. The chain couples TRBV7-2 to TRBJ1-2; D is unclear. The CDR3 covers 15 residues. CDR1 is SGHTA and CDR2 is FQGNSA in the germline V gene. Here the CDR3 DNA reads TGTGCCAGCAGCTTATATATACTGAGAAAAGATGGTTACACCTTC. This gives the protein CASSLYILRKDGYTF.

The chain uses TRBV27 and TRBJ2-3, with D unresolved. V lost 7 bases to trimming and J lost 5 bases, with 13 bases between them. Germline loops: CDR1 MNHEY, CDR2 SMNVEV (reference sequence). The length of the CDR3 is 13 residues. The chain's CDR3 is CASKILAEDTQYF. As DNA, the CDR3 is TGTGCCAGCAAAATCCTCGCGGAAGATACGCAGTATTTT.

The gene calls are TRBV12-3 or TRBV12-4 and TRBJ2-2; 12 positions agree with TRBD1. The length of the CDR3 is 17 residues. J gave up 7 bases and V 4 bases, and 10 bases lay outside the gene matches. The CDR3: CASSSTFGTGGDGELFF. CDR3 nucleotides: TGTGCCAGCAGTTCAACTTTTGGGACAGGGGGCGACGGGGAGCTGTTTTTT.

The rearrangement joins TRBV12-3 or TRBV12-4 to TRBJ2-5; D is possibly TRBD2 (5 bases). The end of the DNA aligns better with TRBJ2-7, so the J call may be wrong. The CDR3 length is 15 residues. CDR3 residues: CASSTAPGMGYEQYF. Written as DNA, the CDR3 is TGTGCCAGCAGCACCGCCCCCGGGATGGGATACGAGCAGTACTTC.

Note on this clonotype: A read error may account for a junction end that differs from germline. This chain uses TRBV13 with TRBJ2-4; a possible D gene is TRBD2 (5 bases). The CDR3 has 16 residues. The germline V gene has CDR1 PRHDT and CDR2 FYEKMQ (reference sequence). CDR3 residues: CASSERVRLARNIQYF. The CDR3 region has the DNA TGTGCCAGCAGCGAGCGCGTTAGGCTAGCCAGAAACATTCAGTACTTC.

A few counts support this clonotype. The chain is built from TRBV11-2 and TRBJ2-4; TRBD1 aligns across 8 bases. J was trimmed by 9 bases and V by 3 bases; bases with no gene match: 16. The CDR3 consists of 17 residues. Germline values: CDR1 SGHAT, CDR2 FQNNGV. The CDR3 loop reads CASSFHRAGGATSIQYF. The CDR3 nucleotides are TGTGCCAGCAGCTTCCACCGGGCAGGGGGCGCGACTAGCATTCAGTACTTC.

The chain joins TRBV4-3 to TRBJ2-1; 11 nucleotides line up with TRBD2. The germline V gene has CDR1 LGHNA and CDR2 YSLEER. There are 16 residues in the CDR3. With 4 bases clipped from V and 4 bases from J, the junction kept 6 bases outside the gene matches. The CDR3 DNA follows: TGCGCCAGCAGCCCCATAGCGGGGGGGATTTACAATGAGCAGTTCTTC. This codes for CASSPIAGGIYNEQFF.

This clonotype has a handful of counts. The genes are TRBV7-2 and TRBJ2-3; 7 bases map to TRBD2. Trimming cost V 3 bases and J 4 bases; bases outside gene matches: 7. CDR1 is SGHTA and CDR2 is FQGNSA in the germline V gene. The CDR3 is 15 amino acids. DNA for the CDR3: TGTGCCAGCAGCTTTCCACTAGCGAGCGCAGATACGCAGTATTTT. It specifies CASSFPLASADTQYF.

About this clonotype itself: This sequence may be a read error, since a much larger clone differs from it by one base. V usage is TRBV12-3 or TRBV12-4 and J usage is TRBJ2-7; 7 bases fit TRBD1. The CDR3 is made up of 15 amino acids. The DNA of the CDR3 is TGTGCCAGCAGTTTGGGACAGCTCGTTTCCTACAAGCAGTACTTC. It specifies CASSLGQLVSYKQYF.

This chain connects TRBV11-1 to TRBJ1-2, with 7 bases identical to TRBD1. Germline V CDR1 and CDR2: SGHAT, FQDESV (reference sequence). The CDR3 is 14 residues long. Losses at the gene ends were 3 bases for V and 4 bases for J; bases not matched to a gene: 5. Here the CDR3 DNA reads TGTGCCAGCAGCTTGTTGGCAGGGGGCTATGGCTACACCTTC. Its protein is CASSLLAGGYGYTF.

V and J are TRBV30 and TRBJ1-4, with D maybe TRBD1 (6 bases). CDR1 and CDR2 (germline): GTSNPN, SVGIG (reference sequence). Between the trimmed V and J ends, which lost 3 bases and 5 bases, there was a span of 13 bases. The CDR3 spans 14 residues. CDR3: CAWRPAGANEKLFF. The CDR3 DNA sequence: TGTGCCTGGAGGCCTGCGGGGGCGAATGAAAAACTGTTTTTT.

The V call is TRBV29-1, the J call TRBJ2-5; D not resolved. CDR3 length: 13 amino acids. V was trimmed by 0 bases and J by 2 bases, leaving 7 bases between them. The germline CDR1 and CDR2 sequences are SQVTM and ANQGSEA. The CDR3 protein is CSVEEQHQETQYF. In nucleotides, the CDR3 is TGCAGCGTTGAAGAACAGCATCAAGAGACCCAGTACTTC.